This T cell receptor beta chain was found in a study of graft-versus-host responses after intestinal transplantation. The repertoire was sequenced with immunoSEQ multiplex PCR; TCRdb's copy has only in-frame clones and lacks some. This table holds some 84,000 clones, approximately 80% found once. As for this clone: Its antigen remains unidentified.

The receptor was derived from a human donor who received an intestinal transplant. The sequences come from unstimulated CD4+ T cells sorted from spleen or lymph node cells, collected before intestinal transplant.

The CDR3: CASSPLAGRISQETQYF. DNA for the CDR3: TGCGCCAGCAGTCCTCTAGCGGGGAGGATTTCACAAGAGACCCAGTACTTC. The chain links TRBV10-1 to TRBJ2-5; 9 bases are shared with TRBD2. The CDR3 covers 17 residues. J gave up 2 bases and V 5 bases, and 12 bases lay outside the gene matches. Germline-derived CDR1 and CDR2 are WNHNN and SYGVQD (reference sequence).